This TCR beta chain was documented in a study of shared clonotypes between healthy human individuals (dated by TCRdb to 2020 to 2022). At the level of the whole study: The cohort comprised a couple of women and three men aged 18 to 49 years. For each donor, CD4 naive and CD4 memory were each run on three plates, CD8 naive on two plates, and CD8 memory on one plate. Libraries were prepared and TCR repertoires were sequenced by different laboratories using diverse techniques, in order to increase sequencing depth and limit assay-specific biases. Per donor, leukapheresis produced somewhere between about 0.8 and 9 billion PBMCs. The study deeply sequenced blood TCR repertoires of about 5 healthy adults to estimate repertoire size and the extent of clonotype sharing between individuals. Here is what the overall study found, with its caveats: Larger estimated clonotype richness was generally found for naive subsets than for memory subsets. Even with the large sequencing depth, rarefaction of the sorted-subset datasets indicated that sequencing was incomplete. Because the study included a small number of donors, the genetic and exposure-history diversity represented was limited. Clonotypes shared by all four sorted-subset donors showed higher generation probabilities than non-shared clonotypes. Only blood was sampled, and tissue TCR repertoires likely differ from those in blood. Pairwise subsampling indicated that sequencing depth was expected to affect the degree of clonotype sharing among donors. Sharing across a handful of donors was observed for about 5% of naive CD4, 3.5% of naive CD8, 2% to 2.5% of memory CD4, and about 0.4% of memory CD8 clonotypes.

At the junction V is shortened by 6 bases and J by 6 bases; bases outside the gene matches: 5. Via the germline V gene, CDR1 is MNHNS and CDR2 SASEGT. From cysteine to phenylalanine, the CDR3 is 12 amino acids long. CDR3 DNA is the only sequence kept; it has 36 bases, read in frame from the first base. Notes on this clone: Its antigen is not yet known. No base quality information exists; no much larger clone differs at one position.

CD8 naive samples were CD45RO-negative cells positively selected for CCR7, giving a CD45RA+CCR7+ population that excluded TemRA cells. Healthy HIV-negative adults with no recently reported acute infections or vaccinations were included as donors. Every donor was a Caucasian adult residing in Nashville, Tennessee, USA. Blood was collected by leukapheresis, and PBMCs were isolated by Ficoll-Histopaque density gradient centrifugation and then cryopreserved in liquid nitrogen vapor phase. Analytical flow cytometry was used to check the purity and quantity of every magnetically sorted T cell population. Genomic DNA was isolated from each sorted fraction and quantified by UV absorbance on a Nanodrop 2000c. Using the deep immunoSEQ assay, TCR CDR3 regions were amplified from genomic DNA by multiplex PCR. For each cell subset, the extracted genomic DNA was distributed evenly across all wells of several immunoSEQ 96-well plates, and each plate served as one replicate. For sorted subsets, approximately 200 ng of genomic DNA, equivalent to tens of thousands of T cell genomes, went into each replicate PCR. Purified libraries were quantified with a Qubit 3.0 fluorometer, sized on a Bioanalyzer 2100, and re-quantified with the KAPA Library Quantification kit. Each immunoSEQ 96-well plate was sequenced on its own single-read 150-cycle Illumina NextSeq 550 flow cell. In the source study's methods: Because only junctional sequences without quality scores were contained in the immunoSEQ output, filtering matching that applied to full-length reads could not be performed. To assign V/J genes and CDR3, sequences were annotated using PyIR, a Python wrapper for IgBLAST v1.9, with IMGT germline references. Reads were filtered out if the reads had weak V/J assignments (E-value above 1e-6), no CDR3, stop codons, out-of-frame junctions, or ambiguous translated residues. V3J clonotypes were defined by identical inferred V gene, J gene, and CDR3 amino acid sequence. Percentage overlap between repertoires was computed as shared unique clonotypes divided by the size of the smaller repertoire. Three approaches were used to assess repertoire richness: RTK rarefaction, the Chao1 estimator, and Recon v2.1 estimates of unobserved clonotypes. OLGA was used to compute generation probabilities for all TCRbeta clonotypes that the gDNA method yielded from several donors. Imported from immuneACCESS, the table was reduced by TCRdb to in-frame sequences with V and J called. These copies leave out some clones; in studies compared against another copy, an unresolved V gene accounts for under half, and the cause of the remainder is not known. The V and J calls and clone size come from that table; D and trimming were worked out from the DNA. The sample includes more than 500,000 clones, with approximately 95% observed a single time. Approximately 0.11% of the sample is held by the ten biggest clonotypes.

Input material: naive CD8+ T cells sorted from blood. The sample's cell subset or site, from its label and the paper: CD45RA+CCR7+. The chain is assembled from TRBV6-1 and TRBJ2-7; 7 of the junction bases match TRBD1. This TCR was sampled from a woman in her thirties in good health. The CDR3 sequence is CASRPTGTEQYF. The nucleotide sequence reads TGTGCCAGCAGACCGACAGGGACCGAGCAGTACTTC.